These 3 T cell receptor beta chains originate from one sample sequenced in a study of T cell repertoires in cytomegalovirus infection. TCRdb processed the reads anew with MiXCR; each CDR3 protein has one entry. The sample holds some 940,000 distinct CDR3 sequences; roughly 30% are singletons and the top ten take 11% to 15%. These receptors are not linked to any known antigen. The sequencing here drew on cultured CD8+ T cells from PBMCs, taken from culture after CMV antigen stimulation. The source of these receptors is a human donor in good health (CMV status not recorded). Some clones in this sample may be carry-over from other donors' samples.

The rearrangement links TRBV14 to TRBJ2-7, with 10 bases lining up with TRBD1. Germline-derived CDR1 and CDR2 are SGHDN and FVKESK. This CDR3 has 15 residues. Trimming removed 4 bases from V and 3 bases from J; junction bases left unmatched: 6. In nucleotides, the CDR3 is TGTGCCAGCAGCCCCGGACAGGGGGGTGGCTACGAGCAGTACTTC. Translated: CASSPGQGGGYEQYF. The entire variable domain, with the rest obtained from reference TRBV14 and TRBJ2-7, is as follows: EAGVTQFPSHSVIEKGQTVTLRCDPISGHDNLYWYRRVMGKEIKFLLHFVKESKQDESGMPNNRFLAERTGGTYSTLKVQPAELEDSGVYFCASSPGQGGGYEQYFGPGTRLTVT.

This chain's CDR3 is CASSFQWGFGYTF. The CDR3, as DNA: TGTGCCAGCAGCTTCCAGTGGGGTTTTGGCTACACCTTC. The chain combines TRBV27 with TRBJ1-2; D gene unclear. The germline V and J ends were trimmed by 6 bases and 7 bases, with 15 bases remaining between them. Germline V CDR1 and CDR2: MNHEY, SMNVEV (reference sequence). This CDR3 is built from 13 residues.

The V call is TRBV7-6, the J call TRBJ1-1; TRBD1 agrees at 8 bases. V was clipped by 5 bases and J by 0 bases; unmatched bases: 14. Germline V lookup: CDR1 SGHVS, CDR2 FNYEAQ. The CDR3 has 18 residues. The chain's CDR3 is CASSPKEGQVGLNTEAFF. The CDR3 DNA reads TGTGCCAGCAGCCCAAAAGAGGGACAGGTCGGGTTGAACACTGAAGCTTTCTTT. Supplemented by reference TRBV7-6 and TRBJ1-1, the full variable domain reads GAGVSQSPRYKVTKRGQDVALRCDPISGHVSLYWYRQALGQGPEFLTYFNYEAQQDKSGLPNDRFSAERPEGSISTLTIQRTEQRDSAMYRCASSPKEGQVGLNTEAFFGQGTRLTVV.